This T cell receptor beta chain is drawn from a study of T cell responses to AZD1222 COVID-19 vaccine. The study's findings and limits: Clonal diversity was possibly underestimated, and white British individuals and females predominated among donors.

The CDR3 runs 13 residues. V was pared by 5 bases and J by 13 bases, with 13 bases of the junction left unmatched. Germline CDR1 and CDR2: LNHDA and SQIVND (reference sequence). Notes on this clone: Its antigen is still unknown.

Profiled with immunoSEQ multiplex PCR; TCRdb holds only in-frame clones, not every one. The data show about 120,000 clones, with less than 90% seen just once and around 1.7% held by the top ten. The sequences come from peripheral blood, collected on day 0 of AZD1222 vaccination. This sequence joins TRBV19 and TRBJ1-2; 7 nucleotides line up with TRBD1. The sequence derives from an adult in good health. CDR3 DNA: TGTGCCAGTAGTCTAAATAACAGGGGTCGGAGCACCTTC. This encodes CASSLNNRGRSTF.